One and the same sample provided the 8 T cell receptor beta chains below, sequenced in a study of shared clonotypes between healthy human individuals. Produced via immunoSEQ multiplex PCR; TCRdb's table is partial and in-frame only. The sample has about 2.3 million clones, approximately 93% seen once. Sequencing used naive CD4+ T cells from PBMCs. As to subset: CD45RA+ positively selected. Receptors originate from a man aged 18 to 35 in good health. Some clones in this sample may be carry-over from other donors' samples.

V and J are TRBV5-4 and TRBJ1-2; D is undetermined. Germline CDR1 SGHNT, CDR2 YYREEE (reference sequence). V lost 6 bases, J lost 4 bases, and 16 bases lay in between. The CDR3 covers 14 residues. The CDR3 region is CASTTSQISYGYTF. CDR3 sequence (DNA): TGTGCCAGCACCACATCTCAAATTTCCTATGGCTACACCTTC.

The V call is TRBV5-8, the J call TRBJ2-5, with D perhaps TRBD1 or TRBD2 (6 bases each). Germline V CDR1 and CDR2: SGHTS, YDEGEE. The CDR3 spans 15 residues. Trimming took off 1 base at V and 0 bases at J, with 10 bases between the two ends. The CDR3 protein is CASSLRGRDQETQYF. DNA of the CDR3: TGTGCCAGCAGCTTGCGGGGGCGGGACCAAGAGACCCAGTACTTC.

This clone was observed once. The chain is built from TRBV14 and TRBJ1-1; TRBD1 might be the D (5 bases). Between the trimmed V and J ends, which lost 4 bases and 11 bases, there was a span of 20 bases. The CDR3 extends over 14 amino acids. Germline CDR1 reads SGHDN; CDR2 reads FVKESK. The CDR3 coding sequence is TGTGCCAGCAGCCGCGGGTGGACGACAGCCGAGGCTTTCTTT. It encodes CASSRGWTTAEAFF.

The J gene is TRBJ2-3, the V gene TRBV5-4; no clear D gene. The germline CDR1 and CDR2 sequences are SGHNT and YYREEE (reference sequence). V was trimmed by 1 base and J by 4 bases, leaving 13 bases between them. The CDR3 runs to 15 residues. The CDR3 nucleotides read TGTGCCAGCAGCTTGAGGGCACCCTTGGCAGATACGCAGTATTTT. Translation: CASSLRAPLADTQYF.

This clone was detected once. Other DNA sequences of this sample code for an identical CDR3. The chain combines TRBV19 with TRBJ1-1; D perhaps matches TRBD1 (6 bases). CDR3 length equals 13 residues. Deletions cut 4 bases from V and 1 base from J, with 7 bases between. Germline CDR1 is LNHDA and CDR2 is SQIVND (reference sequence). CDR3 loop: CASSTQGNTEAFF. Here the CDR3 DNA reads TGTGCCAGTAGTACACAGGGGAACACTGAAGCTTTCTTT.

In DNA form, the CDR3 reads TGTGCCAGCACAGGCCTGGGGTACGAGCAGTACTTC. Translating gives CASTGLGYEQYF. V gene TRBV6-6 combines with J gene TRBJ2-5; D is unresolved. The J call is uncertain, as TRBJ2-7 better fits the DNA end. CDR1 is MNHNY, CDR2 SVGAGI, per germline (reference sequence). The CDR3 spans 12 residues.

The V and J genes are TRBV6-1 and TRBJ1-2, with D possibly TRBD1 on 6 matching bases. The CDR3 runs to 14 residues. V lost 7 bases and J lost 0, with 12 bases in between. The V gene's germline CDR1 is MNHNS and CDR2 SASEGT. This CDR3 is CASTMTGPNYGYTF. The DNA for the CDR3 is TGTGCCAGCACCATGACAGGTCCTAACTATGGCTACACCTTC.

The rearrangement links TRBV15 to TRBJ2-1; TRBD1 aligns across 12 bases. V trimming: 5 bases; J trimming: 9 bases; junction bases outside the gene matches: 11. Germline CDR1 reads LNHNV; CDR2 reads YYDKDF (reference sequence). The CDR3 contains 16 residues. The chain's CDR3 is CATSGVGQGAPGEQFF. The CDR3 nucleotides read TGTGCCACCAGCGGAGTGGGACAGGGGGCGCCCGGTGAGCAGTTCTTC.